The text below deals with one T cell receptor beta chain. Its antigen is not identified. As for time point: cycle 4 day 1 (C4D1), after more than 5 weeks of nivolumab. With no exception, relapse followed autologous stem cell transplantation in all patients, and brentuximab vedotin exposure varied. Investigators isolated CD4+ T cells from thawed PBMCs through magnetic negative selection. This entry belongs to a study of PD-1 blockade in classical Hodgkin lymphoma. Study outcomes and limitations: Relative to healthy donors, newly diagnosed patients reportedly had lower baseline TCR diversity, which was reported as lower still in relapsed/refractory patients.

The V gene end was trimmed by 4 bases and the J gene end by 10 bases; junction bases not matched to a gene: 6. The CDR3 spans 13 residues. Germline assignment: CDR1 SGHDT and CDR2 YYEEEE. Repertoires were generated with immunoSEQ multiplex PCR, while TCRdb's copy carries only in-frame clones and drops some. Altogether 9,500 to 13,000 clones are present, around 76% being singletons, with the ten largest covering about 3%. The chain has TRBV5-6 and TRBJ2-1; 9 bases map to TRBD1. This sequence originates from a human donor with classical Hodgkin lymphoma. The sample here was CD4+ T cells from blood, taken before the fourth cycle of nivolumab. CDR3: CASSLRTGVEQFF. For the CDR3, the DNA is TGTGCCAGCAGCCTGCGGACAGGGGTGGAGCAGTTCTTC.